This T cell receptor (beta chain) was identified during a study of cytomegalovirus exposure and HLA in healthy donors. Study-level findings and limits: Across all donors, roughly uniform sequencing depth was an assumption of the presence/absence analyses. TCR beta sequences numbering about 17,000 were associated with HLA alleles at 0.05 false discovery rate in a later analysis. Available immune exposure information was restricted to CMV serostatus only.

This clone appeared a single time. The antigen is undetermined. Vbeta (60) and Jbeta (13) primers were used in the PCR. TCRdb's copy holds only in-frame clones and misses some; the assay was immunoSEQ multiplex PCR. The sample records 110,000 to 150,000 clones, around 80% being singletons. Germline V CDR1 and CDR2: MNHGY, SVAAGI. V was shortened by 8 bases and J by 0 bases, with 12 bases between the two germline ends. The CDR3 loop spans 14 amino acids. The sequence was collected from a female donor in good health and CMV-seronegative. The chain joins TRBV6-9 to TRBJ2-3; a weak D match, TRBD2 (6 bases). The sample comprised PBMCs. The CDR3 region is CASVGSGSTDTQYF. The CDR3 nucleotides read TGTGCCAGCGTTGGTAGCGGAAGCACAGATACGCAGTATTTT.